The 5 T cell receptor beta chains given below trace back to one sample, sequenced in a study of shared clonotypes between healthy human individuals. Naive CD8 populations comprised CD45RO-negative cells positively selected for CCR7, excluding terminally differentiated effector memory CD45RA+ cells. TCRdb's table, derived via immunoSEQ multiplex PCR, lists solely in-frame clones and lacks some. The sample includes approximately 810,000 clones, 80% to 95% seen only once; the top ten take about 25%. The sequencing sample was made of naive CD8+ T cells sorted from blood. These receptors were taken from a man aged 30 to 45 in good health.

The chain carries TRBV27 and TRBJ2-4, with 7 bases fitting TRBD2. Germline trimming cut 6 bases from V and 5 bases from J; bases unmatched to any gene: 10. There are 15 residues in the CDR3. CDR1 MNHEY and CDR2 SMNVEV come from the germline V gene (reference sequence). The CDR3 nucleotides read TGTGCCAGCAGCCGCAGTCGGGACTATGAAAACATTCAGTACTTC. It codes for CASSRSRDYENIQYF.

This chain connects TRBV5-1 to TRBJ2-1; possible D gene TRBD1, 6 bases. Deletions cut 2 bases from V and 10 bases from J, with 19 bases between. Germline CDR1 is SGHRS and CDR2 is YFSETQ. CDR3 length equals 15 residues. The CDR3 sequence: CASSLKINRDGEQFF. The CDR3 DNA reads TGCGCCAGCAGCTTAAAAATTAACAGGGATGGCGAGCAGTTCTTC.

The CDR3 loop is CASSARSSGRLYNEQFF. In DNA form, the CDR3 reads TGTGCCAGCAGCGCACGTTCTAGCGGGAGACTCTACAATGAGCAGTTCTTC. J is TRBJ2-1 and V is TRBV11-3, with TRBD2 matching 10 bases. Per the germline V gene, CDR1 is SGHNT and CDR2 is YENEEA. The V gene end was trimmed by 5 bases and the J gene end by 3 bases; junction bases not matched to a gene: 10. The CDR3 length is 17 residues.

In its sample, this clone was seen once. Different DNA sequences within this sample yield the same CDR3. For the CDR3, the DNA is TGTGCCAGCAGCAGAGACAGCTCCTACGAGCAGTACTTC. This codes for CASSRDSSYEQYF. This chain connects TRBV7-9 to TRBJ2-7, with TRBD1 as a possible D gene (5 bases). V dropped 5 bases and J dropped 0 bases, with 8 bases sitting between them. Germline V gene sequence: CDR1 SEHNR, CDR2 FQNEAQ (reference sequence). The CDR3 is 13 residues long.

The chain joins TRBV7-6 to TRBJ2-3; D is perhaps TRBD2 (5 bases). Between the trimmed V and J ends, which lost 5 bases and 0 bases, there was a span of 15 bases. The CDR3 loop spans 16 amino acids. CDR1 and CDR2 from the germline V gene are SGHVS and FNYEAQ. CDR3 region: CASSRPSAESTDTQYF. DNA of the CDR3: TGTGCCAGCAGCCGGCCATCAGCGGAGAGCACAGATACGCAGTATTTT.